The rows below give T cell receptor beta chains drawn from one sample of a study of identical twins. TCRdb itself ran the 5' RACE reads through MiXCR, one entry per CDR3 protein. The repertoire holds around 490,000 distinct CDR3 sequences, with approximately 20% as singletons. These data were also reused for a study on yellow fever vaccine responses in identical twins.

Material for sequencing was CD4+ T cells sorted from blood. These receptors came from a woman in her late teens or twenties in good health. Each CDR3 is given with its conserved first and last residue. D genes are given only for firm matches. The size field is filled for only some rows; it gives once, few, many or a size class.

clone size: few; J gene: TRBJ2-3; V gene: TRBV7-9; D gene: TRBD1; CDR3 DNA: TGTGCCAGCAGCATCTGGGACAGGGGTTTGCCAGATACGCAGTATTTT; CDR3 protein: CASSIWDRGLPDTQYF
clone size: few; J gene: TRBJ1-1; V gene: TRBV5-1; D gene: -; CDR3 DNA: TGCGCCAGCAGCTTCGAACAGGTTGTTACCACTGAAGCTTTCTTT; CDR3 protein: CASSFEQVVTTEAFF
clone size: -; J gene: TRBJ1-6; V gene: TRBV27; D gene: -; CDR3 DNA: TGTGCCAGCAGTTTATTTTCAGGGTTCAGCTCACCCCTCCACTTT; CDR3 protein: CASSLFSGFSSPLHF
clone size: -; J gene: TRBJ2-2; V gene: TRBV12-3/TRBV12-4; D gene: -; CDR3 DNA: TGTGCCAGCAGTACCGGGCGTACCGGGGAGCTGTTTTTT; CDR3 protein: CASSTGRTGELFF
clone size: -; J gene: TRBJ1-6; V gene: TRBV7-2; D gene: TRBD1; CDR3 DNA: TGTGCCAGTAGCTTAGCCCGGACAGGGGGCTCCTATAATTCACCCCTCCACTTT; CDR3 protein: CASSLARTGGSYNSPLHF
clone size: few; J gene: TRBJ1-3; V gene: TRBV3-1; D gene: -; CDR3 DNA: TGTGCCAGCAGCCAAGCTTTGGGTTGGAGCTCTGGAAACACCATATATTTT; CDR3 protein: CASSQALGWSSGNTIYF
clone size: -; J gene: TRBJ2-3; V gene: TRBV3-1; D gene: TRBD2; CDR3 DNA: TGTGCCAGCAGCCAAGTGCTGACTAGCGGGAGCACAGATACGCAGTATTTT; CDR3 protein: CASSQVLTSGSTDTQYF
clone size: -; J gene: TRBJ2-3; V gene: TRBV28; D gene: -; CDR3 DNA: TGTGCCAGCGGAACCAGGAGTGGCGGGATCACAGATACGCAGTATTTT; CDR3 protein: CASGTRSGGITDTQYF
clone size: many; J gene: TRBJ1-1; V gene: TRBV10-3; D gene: -; CDR3 DNA: TGTGCCATCAGACCGACAGTCATGAACACTGAAGCTTTCTTT; CDR3 protein: CAIRPTVMNTEAFF
clone size: -; J gene: TRBJ2-5; V gene: TRBV18; D gene: TRBD2; CDR3 DNA: TGTGCCAGCACCTTAGGGACTAGCGGACAAGAGACCCAGTACTTC; CDR3 protein: CASTLGTSGQETQYF
clone size: -; J gene: TRBJ2-2; V gene: TRBV5-1; D gene: -; CDR3 DNA: TGCGCCAGCAGCGAGGAGGGCCGAAGTTCCGGGGAGCTGTTTTTT; CDR3 protein: CASSEEGRSSGELFF
clone size: -; J gene: TRBJ2-7; V gene: TRBV15; D gene: TRBD2; CDR3 DNA: TGTGCCACCAGCAGAGCAGGGGTAGCGGGAACAGGACGAGGCTACGAGCAGTACTTC; CDR3 protein: CATSRAGVAGTGRGYEQYF
clone size: few; J gene: TRBJ1-1; V gene: TRBV12-3/TRBV12-4; D gene: -; CDR3 DNA: TGTGCCAGCACCTTGGGGTCTCGGAACACTGAAGCTTTCTTT; CDR3 protein: CASTLGSRNTEAFF
clone size: -; J gene: TRBJ2-4; V gene: TRBV20-1; D gene: -; CDR3 DNA: TGCAGTGCTAGAGATATTGGACTCCAAGGCGGGTTAGGCAAAAACATTCAGTACTTC; CDR3 protein: CSARDIGLQGGLGKNIQYF
clone size: many; J gene: TRBJ2-7; V gene: TRBV28; D gene: -; CDR3 DNA: TGTGCCAGCAGTCCGGCCCTAGCCGCCACCTACGAGCAGTACTTC; CDR3 protein: CASSPALAATYEQYF
clone size: many; J gene: TRBJ1-5; V gene: TRBV25-1; D gene: TRBD1; CDR3 DNA: TGTGCCAGCAGTGAATCTACAGGGGGCAATCAGCCCCAGCATTTT; CDR3 protein: CASSESTGGNQPQHF
clone size: few; J gene: TRBJ1-2; V gene: TRBV12-3/TRBV12-4; D gene: -; CDR3 DNA: TGTGCCAGCAGCCCCCCCGGGAGTTTCGGCTACACCTTC; CDR3 protein: CASSPPGSFGYTF
clone size: few; J gene: TRBJ2-4; V gene: TRBV20-1; D gene: -; CDR3 DNA: TGCAGTGCTAGAGATGAGCAGGGGATTGCCAAAAACATTCAGTACTTC; CDR3 protein: CSARDEQGIAKNIQYF
clone size: once; J gene: TRBJ1-2; V gene: TRBV24-1; D gene: -; CDR3 DNA: TGTGCCACCAGTGACATCAGCGATGAAGATGGCTACACCTTC; CDR3 protein: CATSDISDEDGYTF
clone size: -; J gene: TRBJ2-1; V gene: TRBV7-2; D gene: TRBD2; CDR3 DNA: TGTGCCAGCAGCTTAACTCTAGCGGGGGGGCCCGGGAATGAGCAGTTCTTC; CDR3 protein: CASSLTLAGGPGNEQFF
clone size: few; J gene: TRBJ1-1; V gene: TRBV20-1; D gene: -; CDR3 DNA: TGCAGTGCTAGCAAGTTGAACACTGAAGCTTTCTTT; CDR3 protein: CSASKLNTEAFF
clone size: many; J gene: TRBJ1-2; V gene: TRBV28; D gene: -; CDR3 DNA: TGTGCCAGCAGCCTCCCGTGGGGATTTGGCTACACCTTC; CDR3 protein: CASSLPWGFGYTF
clone size: -; J gene: TRBJ1-1; V gene: TRBV5-1; D gene: -; CDR3 DNA: TGCGCCAGCAGCTTGAGGGTGGGTCAGGGTAACACTGAAGCTTTCTTT; CDR3 protein: CASSLRVGQGNTEAFF
clone size: few; J gene: TRBJ1-1; V gene: TRBV20-1; D gene: -; CDR3 DNA: TGCAGTGCGGACAGGAACACTGAAGCTTTCTTT; CDR3 protein: CSADRNTEAFF
clone size: -; J gene: TRBJ2-5; V gene: TRBV7-9; D gene: -; CDR3 DNA: TGTGCCAGCAGCGGAGGGGGGGCTCAAGAGACCCAGTACTTC; CDR3 protein: CASSGGGAQETQYF
clone size: few; J gene: TRBJ1-3; V gene: TRBV6-5; D gene: -; CDR3 DNA: TGTGCCAGCAGTTACTCGGTGGCCGGGACACGGACAGGAAACACCATATATTTT; CDR3 protein: CASSYSVAGTRTGNTIYF
clone size: -; J gene: TRBJ2-3; V gene: TRBV11-2; D gene: TRBD1; CDR3 DNA: TGTGCCAGCAGCCCAGGTGTAGGGGGCCCAAGCACAGATACGCAGTATTTT; CDR3 protein: CASSPGVGGPSTDTQYF
clone size: -; J gene: TRBJ2-5; V gene: TRBV6-5; D gene: TRBD2; CDR3 DNA: TGTGCCAGCAGTTGGACTAGCGCAAGTGGGGAAGAGACCCAGTACTTC; CDR3 protein: CASSWTSASGEETQYF
clone size: -; J gene: TRBJ2-7; V gene: TRBV20-1; D gene: -; CDR3 DNA: TGCAGTGCTAGGGAGACTACCTACGAGCAGTACTTC; CDR3 protein: CSARETTYEQYF
clone size: few; J gene: TRBJ2-5; V gene: TRBV7-9; D gene: -; CDR3 DNA: TGTGCCAGCAGCTTACTTCCTTTGGAGACCCAGTACTTC; CDR3 protein: CASSLLPLETQYF
clone size: few; J gene: TRBJ2-7; V gene: TRBV12-3/TRBV12-4; D gene: TRBD1; CDR3 DNA: TGTGCCAGCAGTGCCACCCTGGGACAGGGGATCTACGAGCAGTACTTC; CDR3 protein: CASSATLGQGIYEQYF
clone size: few; J gene: TRBJ2-3; V gene: TRBV20-1; D gene: -; CDR3 DNA: TGCAGTGCTAGCTCTACCGACAGCGTAAATACGCAGTATTTT; CDR3 protein: CSASSTDSVNTQYF
clone size: many; J gene: TRBJ2-2; V gene: TRBV9; D gene: TRBD2; CDR3 DNA: TGTGCCAGCAGCGTAGTAGCGGGAGCGTCCACCGGGGAGCTGTTTTTT; CDR3 protein: CASSVVAGASTGELFF
clone size: many; J gene: TRBJ2-5; V gene: TRBV29-1; D gene: -; CDR3 DNA: TGCAGCGTAGTGACGAACCAAGAGACCCAGTACTTC; CDR3 protein: CSVVTNQETQYF
clone size: -; J gene: TRBJ1-1; V gene: TRBV4-1; D gene: -; CDR3 DNA: TGCGCCAGCAGCCACCCACCGCGCACTGAAGCTTTCTTT; CDR3 protein: CASSHPPRTEAFF
clone size: few; J gene: TRBJ2-1; V gene: TRBV12-3/TRBV12-4; D gene: -; CDR3 DNA: TGTGCCAGCAGTTTTGGCAAGAATGAGCAGTTCTTC; CDR3 protein: CASSFGKNEQFF
clone size: -; J gene: TRBJ2-5; V gene: TRBV6-1; D gene: -; CDR3 DNA: TGTGCCAGCAGGATAGCCAGGGGTTGGGAGACCCAGTACTTC; CDR3 protein: CASRIARGWETQYF
clone size: -; J gene: TRBJ2-2; V gene: TRBV12-3/TRBV12-4; D gene: TRBD2; CDR3 DNA: TGTGCCAGCAGATTCGGGACTAGCGGGGTCACCGGGGAGCTGTTTTTT; CDR3 protein: CASRFGTSGVTGELFF
clone size: few; J gene: TRBJ1-2; V gene: TRBV7-2; D gene: -; CDR3 DNA: TGTGCCAGCAGCACCACGCCTGGGGGACGGGGCTACACCTTC; CDR3 protein: CASSTTPGGRGYTF
clone size: few; J gene: TRBJ2-2; V gene: TRBV7-9; D gene: TRBD2; CDR3 DNA: TGTGCCAGCAGCTCCATAGCGGGGAACACCGGGGAGCTGTTTTTT; CDR3 protein: CASSSIAGNTGELFF
clone size: few; J gene: TRBJ2-4; V gene: TRBV9; D gene: -; CDR3 DNA: TGTGCCAGCAGCGACGGGGAAGGAAACATTCAGTACTTC; CDR3 protein: CASSDGEGNIQYF
clone size: few; J gene: TRBJ2-1; V gene: TRBV7-6; D gene: -; CDR3 DNA: TGTGCCAGCAGCTCCGGGACAACCTTCAATGAGCAGTTCTTC; CDR3 protein: CASSSGTTFNEQFF
clone size: few; J gene: TRBJ2-1; V gene: TRBV20-1; D gene: TRBD1; CDR3 DNA: TGCAGTGCTAGGGGACAGATCGATGAGCAGTTCTTC; CDR3 protein: CSARGQIDEQFF
clone size: -; J gene: TRBJ2-3; V gene: TRBV25-1; D gene: -; CDR3 DNA: TGTGCCAGCAGTGAATCTCCCGGGGCCGGAGGTGGTAGTACAGATACGCAGTATTTT; CDR3 protein: CASSESPGAGGGSTDTQYF
clone size: few; J gene: TRBJ2-1; V gene: TRBV7-9; D gene: -; CDR3 DNA: TGTGCCAGCAGCGAGGTGTCCGATGAGCAGTTCTTC; CDR3 protein: CASSEVSDEQFF
clone size: -; J gene: TRBJ2-1; V gene: TRBV20-1; D gene: TRBD2; CDR3 DNA: TGCAGTGCCCACCCGGCGGGAGCTCCGCAGTTCTTC; CDR3 protein: CSAHPAGAPQFF
clone size: -; J gene: TRBJ2-1; V gene: TRBV6-6; D gene: -; CDR3 DNA: TGTGCCAGCTTGGGGAGCTACAATGAGCAGTTCTTC; CDR3 protein: CASLGSYNEQFF
clone size: -; J gene: TRBJ2-7; V gene: TRBV18; D gene: TRBD1; CDR3 DNA: TGTGCCACCGTAGGGGGCAAGAGCGAGCAGTACTTC; CDR3 protein: CATVGGKSEQYF